This passage covers 15 T cell receptor beta chains from one sample sequenced in a study of lymphopenia after photon versus proton radiotherapy. TCRdb's table, derived via immunoSEQ multiplex PCR, lists solely in-frame clones and lacks some. The sample has about 7,300 clones, approximately 89% seen once. The input for sequencing was peripheral blood, taken from a patient treated with photon-based radiotherapy. The source of these receptors is a man in his sixties with cholangiocarcinoma.

The rearrangement uses TRBV27 and TRBJ2-3; no reliable D call. Deletions cut 0 bases from V and 2 bases from J, with 6 bases between. CDR3 length: 14 amino acids. Germline CDR1 and CDR2: MNHEY and SMNVEV (reference sequence). DNA for the CDR3: TGTGCCAGCAGTTTATCGTCCCTCACAGATACGCAGTATTTT. Protein product: CASSLSSLTDTQYF.

Note on this clone: Distinct nucleotide sequences in the sample also encode this CDR3. The chain combines TRBV9 with TRBJ2-7, with a possible D match to TRBD2 (7 bases). CDR3 length: 15 residues. Per germline, CDR1 SGDLS and CDR2 YYNGEE. Trimming shortened V by 4 bases and J by 4 bases, and 18 bases separated the two germline ends. The CDR3 protein is CASSPGVAGVYEQYF. DNA of the CDR3: TGTGCCAGCAGCCCAGGGGTGGCGGGAGTATACGAGCAGTACTTC.

J is TRBJ2-7 and V is TRBV11-2, with D unresolved. The germline V and J ends were trimmed by 4 bases and 3 bases, with 4 bases remaining between them. The CDR3 consists of 11 residues. Germline loops: CDR1 SGHAT, CDR2 FQNNGV. Here the CDR3 reads CASSSDYEQYF. In DNA form, the CDR3 reads TGTGCCAGCAGCTCCGACTACGAGCAGTACTTC.

The genes are TRBV28 and TRBJ2-1, with 11 bases matching TRBD2. The CDR3 is 15 residues long. V lost 6 bases to trimming and J lost 9 bases; unmatched junction nucleotides: 10. Germline V gene data show CDR1 as MDHEN and CDR2 as SYDVKM. DNA for the CDR3: TGTGCCAGCAGCCAGGGACTAGCGGAGGGTGGTGAGCAGTTCTTC. It is translated as CASSQGLAEGGEQFF.

The gene calls are TRBV27 and TRBJ2-7; 13 nucleotides match TRBD2. This CDR3 comprises 15 residues. The J segment lost 4 bases and the V segment lost 5 bases, leaving 5 bases of the junction unmatched. Germline-derived CDR1 and CDR2 are MNHEY and SMNVEV (reference sequence). The CDR3 reads CASSPRTSGRYEQYF. CDR3 sequence (DNA): TGTGCCAGCAGTCCTCGGACTAGCGGGAGATACGAGCAGTACTTC.

This chain uses TRBV6-5 with TRBJ1-1; D not resolved. The CDR3 sequence is 13 residues long. CDR1 and CDR2 from the germline V gene are MNHEY and SVGAGI. V was cut by 3 bases and J by 0 bases, with 5 bases left in between. The CDR3 region has the DNA TGTGCCAGCAGTTATGGGATGAACACTGAAGCTTTCTTT. This translates into CASSYGMNTEAFF.

The chain carries TRBV7-9 and TRBJ1-2, with 9 bases fitting TRBD1. This CDR3 is built from 14 residues. V lost 5 bases and J lost 2; bases outside the gene matches: 3. Germline CDR1 reads SEHNR; CDR2 reads FQNEAQ (reference sequence). The CDR3 DNA reads as TGTGCCAGCAGCCCAGGACAGGGGAACTATGGCTACACCTTC. It yields the protein CASSPGQGNYGYTF.

The V and J genes are TRBV11-1 and TRBJ2-1; possibly TRBD2 for D (7 bases). Trimming removed 3 bases from V and 5 bases from J, with 14 bases in between. The CDR3 totals 15 residues. CDR1 is SGHAT and CDR2 is FQDESV in the germline V gene (reference sequence). The CDR3 DNA reads as TGTGCCAGCAGCTTGAGCGGGACAACCGACAATGAGCAGTTCTTC. Encoded protein: CASSLSGTTDNEQFF.

V gene TRBV19 combines with J gene TRBJ2-1; 8 bases agree with TRBD1. With V trimmed by 1 base and J by 7 bases, 6 bases remained unmatched. The CDR3 is 15 amino acids. CDR1 and CDR2 from the germline V gene are LNHDA and SQIVND (reference sequence). The CDR3 region is CASSIGTGNLNEQFF. CDR3 nucleotide sequence: TGTGCCAGTAGTATAGGGACAGGGAACTTAAATGAGCAGTTCTTC.

V gene TRBV7-3 combines with J gene TRBJ2-2; D is unclear. Trimming took 0 bases from V and 1 from J, leaving 0 bases between them. The CDR3 length is 13 residues. Germline V gives CDR1 SGHTA, CDR2 FQGTGA. Here the CDR3 DNA reads TGTGCCAGCAGCTTAACGAACACCGGGGAGCTGTTTTTT. Its protein product is CASSLTNTGELFF. The whole variable domain, remainder taken from reference TRBV7-3 and TRBJ2-2, is GAGVSQTPSNKVTEKGKYVELRCDPISGHTALYWYRQSLGQGPEFLIYFQGTGAADDSGLPNDRFFAVRPEGSVSTLKIQRTERGDSAVYLCASSLTNTGELFFGEGSRLTVL.

The J gene is TRBJ2-5, the V gene TRBV9; TRBD2 matches 10 bases. The junction had 7 bases not matched to a gene; V was cut back by 3 bases and J by 5 bases. Germline V gene data show CDR1 as SGDLS and CDR2 as YYNGEE. The CDR3 length is 15 residues. The CDR3 DNA sequence: TGTGCCAGCAGCGCAGCGGGGGGGCCAGAGGAGACCCAGTACTTC. Its translation: CASSAAGGPEETQYF.

The gene calls are TRBV9 and TRBJ1-3; D remains unclear. Trimming took 1 base from V and 0 from J, leaving 11 bases between them. This CDR3 has 16 amino acids. Germline CDR1 reads SGDLS; CDR2 reads YYNGEE. CDR3 in amino acids: CASSVQAGISGNTIYF. CDR3 coding DNA: TGTGCCAGCAGCGTACAGGCGGGGATCTCTGGAAACACCATATATTTT.

V gene TRBV5-1 combines with J gene TRBJ2-7; the D is unclear. Germline V gene data show CDR1 as SGHRS and CDR2 as YFSETQ. This CDR3 contains 14 residues. Deletions cut 0 bases from V and 0 bases from J, with 7 bases between. The chain's CDR3 is CASSLDMASYEQYF. The DNA of the CDR3 is TGCGCCAGCAGCTTGGACATGGCCTCCTACGAGCAGTACTTC.

This chain uses TRBV5-5 with TRBJ2-3, with D possibly being TRBD2 (6 bases). Trimming took 5 bases from V and 2 from J, leaving 18 bases between them. This CDR3 spans 16 amino acids. In germline, CDR1 is SGHKS, CDR2 YYEKEE (reference sequence). CDR3 DNA sequence: TGTGCCAGCAGTCAAGAGGGTAGCGGCCTCACAGATACGCAGTATTTT. This gives the protein CASSQEGSGLTDTQYF. The entire variable domain, with the rest obtained from reference TRBV5-5 and TRBJ2-3, is as follows: DAGVTQSPTHLIKTRGQQVTLRCSPISGHKSVSWYQQVLGQGPQFIFQYYEKEERGRGNFPDRFSARQFPNYSSELNVNALLLGDSALYLCASSQEGSGLTDTQYFGPGTRLTVL.

The rearrangement joins TRBV5-4 to TRBJ2-7, with TRBD1 matching over 9 bases. The length of the CDR3 is 15 residues. The trim removed 0 bases at V and 3 bases at J, leaving 4 bases unmatched. CDR1 and CDR2 from the germline V gene are SGHNT and YYREEE (reference sequence). The CDR3 sequence is CASSLGGQGRYEQYF. The CDR3 DNA sequence: TGTGCCAGCAGCTTGGGGGGACAGGGCCGCTACGAGCAGTACTTC. The whole variable domain, filled in from reference TRBV5-4 and TRBJ2-7, reads ETGVTQSPTHLIKTRGQQVTLRCSSQSGHNTVSWYQQALGQGPQFIFQYYREEENGRGNFPPRFSGLQFPNYSSELNVNALELDDSALYLCASSLGGQGRYEQYFGPGTRLTVT.